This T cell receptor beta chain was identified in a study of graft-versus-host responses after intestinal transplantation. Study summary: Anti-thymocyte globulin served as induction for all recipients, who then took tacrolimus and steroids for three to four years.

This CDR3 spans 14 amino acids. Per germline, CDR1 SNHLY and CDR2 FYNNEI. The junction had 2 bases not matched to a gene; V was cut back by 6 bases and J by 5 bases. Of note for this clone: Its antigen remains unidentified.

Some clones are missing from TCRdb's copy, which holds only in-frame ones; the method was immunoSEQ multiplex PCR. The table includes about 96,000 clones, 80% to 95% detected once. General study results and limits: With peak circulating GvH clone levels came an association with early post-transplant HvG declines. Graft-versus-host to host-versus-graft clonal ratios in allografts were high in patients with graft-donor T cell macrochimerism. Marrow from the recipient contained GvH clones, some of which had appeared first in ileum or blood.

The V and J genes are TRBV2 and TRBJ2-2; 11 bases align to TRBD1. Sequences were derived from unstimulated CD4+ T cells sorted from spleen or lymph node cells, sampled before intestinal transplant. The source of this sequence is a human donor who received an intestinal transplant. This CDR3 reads CASSGTGGTGELFF. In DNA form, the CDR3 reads TGTGCCAGCAGCGGGACAGGGGGGACCGGGGAGCTGTTTTTT.